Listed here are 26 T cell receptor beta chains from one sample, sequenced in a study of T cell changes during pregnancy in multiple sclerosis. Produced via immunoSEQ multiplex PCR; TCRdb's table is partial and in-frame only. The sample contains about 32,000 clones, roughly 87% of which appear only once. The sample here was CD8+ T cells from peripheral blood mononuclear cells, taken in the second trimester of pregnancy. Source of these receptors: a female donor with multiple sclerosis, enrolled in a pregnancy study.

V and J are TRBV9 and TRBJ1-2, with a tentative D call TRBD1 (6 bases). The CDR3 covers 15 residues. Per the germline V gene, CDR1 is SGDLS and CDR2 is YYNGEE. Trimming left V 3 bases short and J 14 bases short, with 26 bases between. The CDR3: CASSAPGTRTDERTF. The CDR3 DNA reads TGTGCCAGCAGCGCCCCCGGGACAAGGACCGACGAGAGGACCTTC.

The CDR3 loop reads CASSFGRGPEAFF. The CDR3 DNA sequence: TGTGCCAGCAGCTTCGGCAGGGGCCCTGAAGCTTTCTTT. This chain joins TRBV5-4 and TRBJ1-1, with a weak D call TRBD1 (6 bases). CDR3 length: 13 residues. Looked up from germline, CDR1 is SGHNT and CDR2 is YYREEE (reference sequence). The germline V and J ends were trimmed by 2 bases and 6 bases, with 11 bases remaining between them.

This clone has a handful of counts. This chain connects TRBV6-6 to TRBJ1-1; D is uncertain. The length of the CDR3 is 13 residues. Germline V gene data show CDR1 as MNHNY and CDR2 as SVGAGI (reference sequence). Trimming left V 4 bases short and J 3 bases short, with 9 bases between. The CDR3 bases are TGTGCCAGCAGTTTGTCCCTATACACTGAAGCTTTCTTT. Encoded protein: CASSLSLYTEAFF.

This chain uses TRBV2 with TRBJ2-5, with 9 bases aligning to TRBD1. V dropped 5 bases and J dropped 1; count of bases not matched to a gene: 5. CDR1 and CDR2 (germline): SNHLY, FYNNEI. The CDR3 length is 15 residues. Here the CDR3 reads CASSRTGVAQETQYF. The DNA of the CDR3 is TGTGCCAGCAGTCGGACAGGGGTGGCCCAAGAGACCCAGTACTTC. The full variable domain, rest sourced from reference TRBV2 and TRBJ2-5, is EPEVTQTPSHQVTQMGQEVILRCVPISNHLYFYWYRQILGQKVEFLVSFYNNEISEKSEIFDDQFSVERPDGSNFTLKIRSTKLEDSAMYFCASSRTGVAQETQYFGPGTRLLVL.

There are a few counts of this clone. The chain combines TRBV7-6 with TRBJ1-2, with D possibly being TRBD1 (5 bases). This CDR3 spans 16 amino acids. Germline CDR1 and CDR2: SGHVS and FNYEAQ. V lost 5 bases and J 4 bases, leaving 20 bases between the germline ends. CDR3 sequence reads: CASSPEWGNSGYGYTF. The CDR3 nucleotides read TGTGCCAGCAGCCCGGAGTGGGGCAACTCGGGCTATGGCTACACCTTC.

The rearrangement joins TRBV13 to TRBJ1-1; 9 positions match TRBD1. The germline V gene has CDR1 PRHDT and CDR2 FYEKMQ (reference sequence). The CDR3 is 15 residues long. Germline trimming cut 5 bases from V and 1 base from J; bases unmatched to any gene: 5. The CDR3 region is CASSPLGQGNTEAFF. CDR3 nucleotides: TGTGCCAGCAGCCCGCTGGGACAGGGGAACACTGAAGCTTTCTTT.

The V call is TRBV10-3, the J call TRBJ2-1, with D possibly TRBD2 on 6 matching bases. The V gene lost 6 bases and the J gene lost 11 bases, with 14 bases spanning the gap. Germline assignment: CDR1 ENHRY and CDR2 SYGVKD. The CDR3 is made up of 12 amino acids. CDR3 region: CAISWGLAQQFF. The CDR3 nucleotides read TGTGCCATCAGCTGGGGACTTGCCCAGCAGTTCTTC.

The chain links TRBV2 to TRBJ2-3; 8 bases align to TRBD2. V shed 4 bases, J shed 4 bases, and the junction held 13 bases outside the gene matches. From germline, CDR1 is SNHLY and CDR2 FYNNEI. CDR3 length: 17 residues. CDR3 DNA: TGTGCCAGCAGTGTTTCCGGGGGAGCGGGAGTTCCAGATACGCAGTATTTT. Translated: CASSVSGGAGVPDTQYF.

The DNA of the CDR3 is TGCGCCAGCAGCTTCGACAGGGGGCTTGAGCAGTACTTC. Translating it yields CASSFDRGLEQYF. The V and J genes are TRBV5-1 and TRBJ2-7, with TRBD1 matching over 10 bases. The CDR3 is made up of 13 amino acids. CDR1 and CDR2 (germline): SGHRS, YFSETQ. With 2 bases clipped from V and 7 bases from J, the junction kept 3 bases outside the gene matches. Together with reference TRBV5-1 and TRBJ2-7, the CDR3 gives the full variable domain: KAGVTQTPRYLIKTRGQQVTLSCSPISGHRSVSWYQQTPGQGLQFLFEYFSETQRNKGNFPGRFSGRQFSNSRSEMNVSTLELGDSALYLCASSFDRGLEQYFGPGTRLTVT.

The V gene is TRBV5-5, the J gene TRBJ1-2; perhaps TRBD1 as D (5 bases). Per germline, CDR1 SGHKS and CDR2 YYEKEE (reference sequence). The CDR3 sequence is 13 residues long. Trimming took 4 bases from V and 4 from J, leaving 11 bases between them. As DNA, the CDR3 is TGTGCCAGCAGCCCGGGGGGGTCCTATGGCTACACCTTC. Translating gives CASSPGGSYGYTF.

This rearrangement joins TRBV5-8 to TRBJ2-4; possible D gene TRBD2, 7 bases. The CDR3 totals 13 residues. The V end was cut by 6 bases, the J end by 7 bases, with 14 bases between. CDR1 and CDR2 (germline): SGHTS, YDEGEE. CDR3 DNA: TGTGCCAGCAACGAGGGGAGGGGGAACATTCAGTACTTC. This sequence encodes CASNEGRGNIQYF.

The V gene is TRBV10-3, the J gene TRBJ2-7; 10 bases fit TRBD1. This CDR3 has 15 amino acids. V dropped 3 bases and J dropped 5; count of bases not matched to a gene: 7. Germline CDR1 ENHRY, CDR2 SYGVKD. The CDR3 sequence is CAISDPGQGTDEQYF. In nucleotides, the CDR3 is TGTGCCATCAGTGATCCGGGACAGGGGACCGACGAGCAGTACTTC.

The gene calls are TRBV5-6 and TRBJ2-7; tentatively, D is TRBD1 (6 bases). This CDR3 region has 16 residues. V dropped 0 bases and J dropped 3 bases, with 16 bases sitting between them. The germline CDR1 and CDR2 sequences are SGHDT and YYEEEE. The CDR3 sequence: CASSLAPPGDRYEQYF. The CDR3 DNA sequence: TGTGCCAGCAGCTTGGCCCCCCCAGGGGATCGCTACGAGCAGTACTTC.

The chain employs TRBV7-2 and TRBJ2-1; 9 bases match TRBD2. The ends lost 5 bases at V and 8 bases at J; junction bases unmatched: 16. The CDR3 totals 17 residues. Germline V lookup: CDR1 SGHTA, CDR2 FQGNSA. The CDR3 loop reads CASSGSVAGERGDEQFF. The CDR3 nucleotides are TGTGCCAGCAGCGGTTCAGTAGCGGGGGAACGAGGGGATGAGCAGTTCTTC.

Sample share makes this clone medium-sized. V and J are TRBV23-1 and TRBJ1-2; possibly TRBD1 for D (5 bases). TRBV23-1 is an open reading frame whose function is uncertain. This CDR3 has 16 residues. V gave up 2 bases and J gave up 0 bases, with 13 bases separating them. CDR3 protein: CASSQPWDCPNYGYTF. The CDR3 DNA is TGCGCCAGCAGTCAACCGTGGGACTGTCCTAACTATGGCTACACCTTC.

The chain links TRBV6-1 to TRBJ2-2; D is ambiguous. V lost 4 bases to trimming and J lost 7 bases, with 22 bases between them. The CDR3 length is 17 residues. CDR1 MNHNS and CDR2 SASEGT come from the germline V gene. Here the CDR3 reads CASSGAGLLRWNGELFF. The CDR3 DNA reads TGTGCCAGCAGTGGGGCAGGTCTCCTTCGGTGGAACGGGGAGCTGTTTTTT.

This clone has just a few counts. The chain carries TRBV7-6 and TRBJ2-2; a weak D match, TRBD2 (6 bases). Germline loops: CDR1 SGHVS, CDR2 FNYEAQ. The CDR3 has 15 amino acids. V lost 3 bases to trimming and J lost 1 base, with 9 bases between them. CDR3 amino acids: CASSFGAGNTGELFF. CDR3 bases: TGTGCCAGCAGCTTCGGAGCGGGGAACACCGGGGAGCTGTTTTTT.

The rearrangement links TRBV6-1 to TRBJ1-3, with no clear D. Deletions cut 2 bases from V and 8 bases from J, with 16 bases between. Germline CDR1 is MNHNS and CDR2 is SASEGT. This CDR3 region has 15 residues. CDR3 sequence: CASSEWLRASDTIYF. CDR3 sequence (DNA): TGTGCCAGCAGTGAATGGTTGAGGGCTTCAGACACCATATATTTT.

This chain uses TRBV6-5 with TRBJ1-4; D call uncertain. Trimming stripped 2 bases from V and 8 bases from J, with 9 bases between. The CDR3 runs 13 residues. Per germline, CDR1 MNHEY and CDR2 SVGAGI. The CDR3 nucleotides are TGTGCCAGCAGTTACCCGATCGGGGAAAAACTGTTTTTT. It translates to CASSYPIGEKLFF.

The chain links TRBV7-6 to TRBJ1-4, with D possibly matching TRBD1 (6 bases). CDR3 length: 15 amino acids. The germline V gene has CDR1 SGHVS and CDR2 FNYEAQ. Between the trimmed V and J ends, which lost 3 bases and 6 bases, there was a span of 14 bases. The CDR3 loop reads CASSFGGGPYEKLFF. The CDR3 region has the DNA TGTGCCAGCAGCTTTGGGGGCGGGCCTTATGAAAAACTGTTTTTT.

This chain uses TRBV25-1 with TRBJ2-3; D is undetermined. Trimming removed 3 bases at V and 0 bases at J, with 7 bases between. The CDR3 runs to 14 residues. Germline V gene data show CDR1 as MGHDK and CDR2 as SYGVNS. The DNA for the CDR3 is TGTGCCAGCAGTGATGTGGGCAGCACAGATACGCAGTATTTT. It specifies CASSDVGSTDTQYF.

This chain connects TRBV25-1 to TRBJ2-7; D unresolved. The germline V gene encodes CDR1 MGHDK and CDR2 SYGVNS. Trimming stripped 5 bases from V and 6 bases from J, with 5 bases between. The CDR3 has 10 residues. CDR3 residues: CASSSGEQYF. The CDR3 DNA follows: TGTGCCAGCAGTTCGGGCGAGCAGTACTTC.

CDR3 nucleotides: TGTGCCAGTAGTATCGGGACAGCCTACGGGTATGGCTACACCTTC. It is translated as CASSIGTAYGYGYTF. The genes are TRBV19 and TRBJ1-2; 7 nucleotides agree with TRBD1. J was trimmed by 5 bases and V by 3 bases; bases with no gene match: 9. The length of the CDR3 is 15 residues. CDR1 is LNHDA and CDR2 is SQIVND in the germline V gene (reference sequence).

In nucleotides, the CDR3 is TGTGCCATCAGGCAGGGGGATTATCCCTATGGCTACACCTTC. Protein product: CAIRQGDYPYGYTF. This rearrangement joins TRBV10-3 to TRBJ1-2; 7 bases fit TRBD1. Germline loops: CDR1 ENHRY, CDR2 SYGVKD. This CDR3 has 14 residues. The V and J ends lost 6 bases and 4 bases, in that order; junction bases with no gene match: 8.

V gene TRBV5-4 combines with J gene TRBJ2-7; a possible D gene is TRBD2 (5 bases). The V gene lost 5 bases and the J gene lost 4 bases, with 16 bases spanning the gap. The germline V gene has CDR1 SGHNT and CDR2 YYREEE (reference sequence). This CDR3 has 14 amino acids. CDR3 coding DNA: TGTGCCAGCAGTCCGGACCGGGATGTGTACGAGCAGTACTTC. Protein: CASSPDRDVYEQYF. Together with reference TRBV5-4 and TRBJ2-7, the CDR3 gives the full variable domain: ETGVTQSPTHLIKTRGQQVTLRCSSQSGHNTVSWYQQALGQGPQFIFQYYREEENGRGNFPPRFSGLQFPNYSSELNVNALELDDSALYLCASSPDRDVYEQYFGPGTRLTVT.

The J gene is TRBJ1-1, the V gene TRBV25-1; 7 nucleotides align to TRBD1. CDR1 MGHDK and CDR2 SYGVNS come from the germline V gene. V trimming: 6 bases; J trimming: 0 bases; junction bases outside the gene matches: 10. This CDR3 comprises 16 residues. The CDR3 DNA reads TGTGCCAGCAGCGAGACAGGGACCCCCATGAACACTGAAGCTTTCTTT. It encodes CASSETGTPMNTEAFF.